This T cell receptor beta chain is from a study of radiation and T cells in renal cell carcinoma. Whole-study results and caveats: No pretreatment tumor biopsies were available for baseline clonotypes. Top tumor clonotypes rose in blood 2 weeks post-radiation, then contracted.

Time point given: blood 4 weeks post-SBRT, at nephrectomy. The treatment: 15 Gy SBRT to primary tumor, nephrectomy 4 weeks later. Nephrectomy followed 15 Gy stereotactic body radiation by 4 weeks. Method: immunoSEQ multiplex PCR; TCRdb's copy keeps in-frame clones and lacks some. The sample includes 120,000 to 150,000 clones, 80% to 90% of them seen just once. Germline loops: CDR1 MNHEY, CDR2 SVGAGI. V lost 4 bases to trimming and J lost 5 bases, with 6 bases between them. The CDR3 is made up of 11 amino acids. A remark on this clone: Its antigen is undetermined.

This sample comprised blood, obtained from a patient whose treatment included radiotherapy and nephrectomy. The sequence derives from a woman aged 45 to 65 with renal cell carcinoma. The V call is TRBV6-5, the J call TRBJ2-7; no firm D call. CDR3 sequence: CASSWLDEQYF. CDR3 in DNA: TGTGCCAGCAGTTGGTTGGACGAGCAGTACTTC.